These T cell receptor beta chains were read from a single sample in a study of OX40 agonist ivuxolimab in advanced cancers. Only in-frame clones appear in the TCRdb table, and some are missing; sequencing was by immunoSEQ multiplex PCR. This table has 8,500 to 11,000 clones, about 80% appearing once. The sequencing used CD4+ or CD8+ T cells sorted from blood, collected in a trial of the OX40 agonist ivuxolimab. The receptors stem from an adult with an advanced solid tumor such as melanoma, head and neck, liver or kidney cancer. Each CDR3 is given with its conserved first and last residue. Each record gives: V gene, J gene, D gene, clone size, CDR3 protein, CDR3 DNA. The D gene is left open where the match is weak. For some rows the clone size is stated as once, few or many, or as a class when expanded; others skip it.

>TRBV7-9|TRBJ2-7|-|-
CASSFPGGPEQYF
TGTGCCAGCAGCTTCCCCGGGGGTCCCGAGCAGTACTTC
>TRBV14|TRBJ2-3|TRBD2|-
CASSQEAGAFVDTQYF
TGTGCCAGCAGCCAAGAAGCGGGAGCCTTCGTAGATACGCAGTATTTT
>TRBV7-9|TRBJ1-1|-|-
CASSSSAPPANTEAFF
TGTGCCAGCAGCTCCAGCGCCCCCCCGGCGAACACTGAAGCTTTCTTT
>TRBV27|TRBJ1-1|-|-
CASSLSGTNTEAFF
TGTGCCAGCAGTTTATCCGGCACGAACACTGAAGCTTTCTTT
>TRBV28|TRBJ2-5|-|few
CASTEGAATAETQYF
TGTGCCAGCACCGAAGGGGCGGCGACAGCAGAGACCCAGTACTTC
>TRBV6-5|TRBJ1-5|-|-
CASSYSDSQPQHF
TGTGCCAGCAGTTACTCGGATAGCCAGCCCCAGCATTTT
>TRBV10-3|TRBJ2-7|TRBD1|few
CASGTGDYEQYF
TGTGCCTCAGGGACAGGGGACTACGAGCAGTACTTC
>TRBV4-2|TRBJ1-1|-|-
CASSQDFGGGGTEAFF
TGTGCCAGCAGCCAAGATTTCGGGGGCGGAGGAACTGAAGCTTTCTTT
>TRBV7-9|TRBJ2-3|TRBD2|-
CASSLVSTGGGATDTQYF
TGTGCCAGCAGCTTAGTCTCGACGGGAGGGGGAGCAACAGATACGCAGTATTTT
>TRBV5-6|TRBJ1-5|-|few
CASSLGAGTRDWPQHF
TGTGCCAGCAGCTTGGGAGCCGGGACACGAGATTGGCCCCAGCATTTT
>TRBV7-9|TRBJ2-1|-|-
CASIFRPGYNEQFF
TGTGCCAGCATCTTTCGCCCTGGATACAATGAGCAGTTCTTC
>TRBV19|TRBJ1-5|-|-
CASEFGGFQHF
TGTGCCAGCGAATTTGGCGGGTTCCAGCATTTT
>TRBV6-1|TRBJ2-5|TRBD2|-
CASSELAGAQETQYF
TGTGCCAGCAGTGAACTAGCGGGGGCCCAAGAGACCCAGTACTTC
>TRBV12-1|TRBJ2-7|-|few
CASSSGASGRGEQYF
TGTGCCAGCAGCTCCGGGGCTAGCGGTCGGGGGGAGCAGTACTTC
>TRBV11-2|TRBJ2-5|-|-
CASSVGEQGERQETQYF
TGTGCCAGCAGCGTTGGGGAACAGGGTGAGCGGCAAGAGACCCAGTACTTC
>TRBV9|TRBJ2-7|-|-
CASSVASGSYEQYF
TGTGCCAGCAGCGTAGCCTCAGGGTCCTACGAGCAGTACTTC
>TRBV28|TRBJ2-7|TRBD2|-
CASSLKTSGRLPTYEQYF
TGTGCCAGCAGCCTGAAGACTAGCGGGAGGCTCCCCACCTACGAGCAGTACTTC
>TRBV28|TRBJ2-7|-|-
CASSERQGGSYEQYF
TGTGCCAGCAGTGAGAGACAGGGAGGGTCCTACGAGCAGTACTTC
>TRBV2|TRBJ2-7|-|-
CASSVLGVEQYF
TGTGCCAGCAGTGTTTTAGGCGTCGAGCAGTACTTC
>TRBV7-3|TRBJ2-1|TRBD2|-
CASSLGLAGGNEQFF
TGTGCCAGCAGCTTAGGACTGGCGGGAGGTAATGAGCAGTTCTTC
>TRBV28|TRBJ2-3|TRBD2|-
CASSRLAGQGTDTQYF
TGTGCCAGCAGCAGACTAGCGGGACAGGGCACAGATACGCAGTATTTT
>TRBV6-4|TRBJ2-6|-|few
CASSDSGLGANVLTF
TGTGCCAGCAGTGACTCAGGGTTAGGGGCCAACGTCCTGACTTTC